This TCR beta chain was captured in a study of T-cell memory formation after mild COVID-19. Study at large: There were largely donor-specific TCR clusters.

This clonotype has more than one count but fewer than ten. Its antigen is currently unknown. Notes on the study in general: Researchers found some responding clones in pre-infection memory, a sign that cross-reactive memory joined. Later expanders leaned CD4+, whereas day 15 to 85 contracting clones were balanced CD4/CD8. Shrinking CD4+ clones resided mostly in CM and EM, and CD8+ ones in EMRA.

TCRdb itself ran the 5' RACE reads through MiXCR, one entry per CDR3 protein. The sample yields around 200,000 distinct CDR3 sequences, about 10% seen once. Germline CDR1 and CDR2: SGHRS and YFSETQ. V lost 0 bases and J 5 bases, leaving 6 bases between the germline ends. CDR3 length: 12 amino acids. The TCR comes from a man between 18 and 35 years old who had mild COVID-19 (a few samples of this study predate the infection). Cell type and time point are not known. What was sequenced was PBMCs or a T cell subset sorted from them (not recorded which). This chain joins TRBV5-1 and TRBJ2-7; weak D call: TRBD1 (5 bases). CDR3 sequence reads: CASSLGGHEQYF. DNA of the CDR3: TGCGCCAGCAGCTTGGGGGGCCACGAGCAGTACTTC.